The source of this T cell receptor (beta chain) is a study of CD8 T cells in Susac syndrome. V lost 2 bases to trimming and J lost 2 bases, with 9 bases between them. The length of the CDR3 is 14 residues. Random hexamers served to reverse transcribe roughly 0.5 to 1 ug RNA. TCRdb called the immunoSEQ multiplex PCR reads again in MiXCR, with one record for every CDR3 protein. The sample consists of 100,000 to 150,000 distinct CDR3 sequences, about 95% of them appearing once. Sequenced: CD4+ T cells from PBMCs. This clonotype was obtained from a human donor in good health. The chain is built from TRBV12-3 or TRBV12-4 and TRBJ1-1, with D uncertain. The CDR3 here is CASSLTAVNTEAFF. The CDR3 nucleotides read TGTGCCAGCAGTTTAACAGCCGTTAACACTGAAGCTTTCTTT.